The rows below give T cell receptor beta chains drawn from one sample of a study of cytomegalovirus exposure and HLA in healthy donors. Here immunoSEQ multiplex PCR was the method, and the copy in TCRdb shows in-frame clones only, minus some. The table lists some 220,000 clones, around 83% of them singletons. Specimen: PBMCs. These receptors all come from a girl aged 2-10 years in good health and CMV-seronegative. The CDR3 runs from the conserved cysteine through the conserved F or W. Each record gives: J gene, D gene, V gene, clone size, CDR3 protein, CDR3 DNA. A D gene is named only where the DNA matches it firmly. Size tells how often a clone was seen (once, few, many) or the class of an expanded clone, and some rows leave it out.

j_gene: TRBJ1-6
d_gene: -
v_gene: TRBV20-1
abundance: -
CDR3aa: CSVARTGTLHF
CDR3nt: TGCAGTGTCGCCCGAACGGGAACCCTCCACTTT

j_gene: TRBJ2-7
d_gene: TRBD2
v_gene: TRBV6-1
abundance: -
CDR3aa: CASSVGLARYEQYF
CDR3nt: TGTGCCAGCAGTGTGGGACTAGCGCGGTACGAGCAGTACTTC

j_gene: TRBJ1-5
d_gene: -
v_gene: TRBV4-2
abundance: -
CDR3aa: CASSQEQRGGQPQHF
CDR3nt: TGTGCCAGCAGCCAAGAGCAGCGGGGAGGTCAGCCCCAGCATTTT

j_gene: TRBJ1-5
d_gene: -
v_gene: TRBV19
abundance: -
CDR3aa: CASTMGTVHQPQHF
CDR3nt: TGTGCCAGTACCATGGGGACTGTCCATCAGCCCCAGCATTTT

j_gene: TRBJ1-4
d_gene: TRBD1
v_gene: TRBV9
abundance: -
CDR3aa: CASSVGQGVEKLFF
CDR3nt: TGTGCCAGCAGCGTAGGACAGGGGGTGGAAAAACTGTTTTTT

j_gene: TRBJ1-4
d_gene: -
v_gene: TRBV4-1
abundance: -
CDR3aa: CASSQQGVNEKLFF
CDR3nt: TGCGCCAGCAGCCAACAGGGCGTAAATGAAAAACTGTTTTTT

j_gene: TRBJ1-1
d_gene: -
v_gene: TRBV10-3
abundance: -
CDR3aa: CAISPTLNTEAFF
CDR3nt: TGTGCCATCAGCCCCACTTTGAACACTGAAGCTTTCTTT

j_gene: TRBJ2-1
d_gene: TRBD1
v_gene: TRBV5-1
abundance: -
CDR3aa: CASSLSGGSYNEQFF
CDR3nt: TGCGCCAGCAGCCTTTCAGGGGGCTCCTACAATGAGCAGTTCTTC

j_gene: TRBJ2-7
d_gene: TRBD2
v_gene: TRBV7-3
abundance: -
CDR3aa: CASSLRAGGPYEQYF
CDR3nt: TGTGCCAGCAGCCTACGAGCGGGGGGTCCCTACGAGCAGTACTTC

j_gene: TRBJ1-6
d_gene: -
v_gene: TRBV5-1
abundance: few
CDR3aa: CASSLTGYNSPLHF
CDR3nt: TGCGCCAGCAGCTTGACAGGGTATAATTCACCCCTCCACTTT

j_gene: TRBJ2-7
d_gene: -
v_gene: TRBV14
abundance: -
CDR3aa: CASSQVEVAYEQYF
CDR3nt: TGTGCCAGCAGCCAAGTTGAGGTTGCCTACGAGCAGTACTTC

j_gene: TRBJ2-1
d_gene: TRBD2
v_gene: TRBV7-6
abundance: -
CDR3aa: CASSLIAGVTNEQFF
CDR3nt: TGTGCCAGCAGCTTAATCGCGGGGGTGACTAATGAGCAGTTCTTC

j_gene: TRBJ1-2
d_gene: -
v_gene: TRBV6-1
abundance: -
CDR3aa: CASSGPREYYGYTF
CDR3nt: TGTGCCAGCAGTGGCCCCCGGGAGTACTATGGTTACACCTTC

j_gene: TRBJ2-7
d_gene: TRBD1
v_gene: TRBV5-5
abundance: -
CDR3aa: CASSLQGWSYEQYF
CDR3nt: TGTGCCAGCAGCCTACAGGGGTGGTCCTACGAGCAGTACTTC

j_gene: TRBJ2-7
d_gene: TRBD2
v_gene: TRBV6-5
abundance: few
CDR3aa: CASSYSTGGAPYEQYF
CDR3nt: TGTGCCAGCAGTTACTCGACGGGGGGGGCCCCCTACGAGCAGTACTTC

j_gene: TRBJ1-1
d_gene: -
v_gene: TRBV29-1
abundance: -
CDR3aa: CSVGRQNTEAFF
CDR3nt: TGCAGCGTTGGGCGACAGAACACTGAAGCTTTCTTT

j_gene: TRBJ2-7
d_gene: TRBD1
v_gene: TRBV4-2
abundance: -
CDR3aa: CASSQPSGTGSYEQYF
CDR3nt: TGTGCCAGCAGCCAACCCTCCGGGACAGGGTCCTACGAGCAGTACTTC

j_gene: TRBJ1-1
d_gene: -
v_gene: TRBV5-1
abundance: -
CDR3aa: CASSPGVTETEAFF
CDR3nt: TGCGCCAGCAGCCCAGGGGTCACGGAAACTGAAGCTTTCTTT

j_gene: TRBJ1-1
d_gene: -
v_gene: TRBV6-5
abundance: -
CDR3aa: CASSYLGAGDTEAFF
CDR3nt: TGTGCCAGCAGTTACCTGGGGGCTGGGGACACTGAAGCTTTCTTT

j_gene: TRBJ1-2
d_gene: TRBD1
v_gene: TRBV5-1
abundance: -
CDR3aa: CASSLAPPDRVGYTF
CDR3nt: TGCGCCAGCAGCTTGGCCCCCCCGGACAGGGTAGGCTACACCTTC

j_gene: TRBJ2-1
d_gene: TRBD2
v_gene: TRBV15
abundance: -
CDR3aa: CATSSGSDSYNEQFF
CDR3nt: TGTGCCACTTCTAGCGGGAGTGACTCCTACAATGAGCAGTTCTTC

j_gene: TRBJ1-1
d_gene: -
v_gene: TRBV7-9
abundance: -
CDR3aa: CASSLGQLNTEAFF
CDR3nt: TGTGCCAGCAGCTTAGGGCAGTTGAACACTGAAGCTTTCTTT

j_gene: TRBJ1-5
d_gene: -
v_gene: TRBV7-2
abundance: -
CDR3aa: CASSLVPSGAGQPQHF
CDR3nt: TGTGCCAGCAGCTTAGTTCCCTCAGGGGCAGGTCAGCCCCAGCATTTT

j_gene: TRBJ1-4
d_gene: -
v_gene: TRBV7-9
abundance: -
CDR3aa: CSSSPTTRREKLFF
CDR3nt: TGTTCCAGCAGCCCAACGACAAGGAGGGAAAAACTGTTTTTT

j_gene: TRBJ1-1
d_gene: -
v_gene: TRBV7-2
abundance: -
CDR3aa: CASSLGRNTEAFF
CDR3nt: TGTGCCAGCAGCTTAGGGAGGAACACTGAAGCTTTCTTT

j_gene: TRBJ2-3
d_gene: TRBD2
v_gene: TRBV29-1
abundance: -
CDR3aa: CSVDGGGGTDTQYF
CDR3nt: TGCAGCGTTGACGGCGGGGGAGGCACAGATACGCAGTATTTT

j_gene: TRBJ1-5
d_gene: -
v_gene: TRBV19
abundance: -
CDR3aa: CASSRGNQPQHF
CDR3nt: TGTGCCAGTAGCCGGGGTAATCAGCCCCAGCATTTT

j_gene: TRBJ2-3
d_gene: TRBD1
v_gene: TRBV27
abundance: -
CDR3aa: CASSLLLTGGETDTQYF
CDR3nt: TGTGCCAGCAGTTTATTATTGACAGGGGGGGAGACAGATACGCAGTATTTT

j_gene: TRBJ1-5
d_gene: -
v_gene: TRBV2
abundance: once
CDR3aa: CASTTREGQPQHF
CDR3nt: TGTGCCAGCACTACAAGGGAGGGCCAGCCCCAGCATTTT

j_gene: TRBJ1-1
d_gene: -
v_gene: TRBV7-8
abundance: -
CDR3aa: CASSLGGHTEAFF
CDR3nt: TGTGCCAGCAGCTTAGGGGGGCACACTGAAGCTTTCTTT

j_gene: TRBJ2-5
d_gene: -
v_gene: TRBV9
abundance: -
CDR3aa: CASSKGGAGRETQYF
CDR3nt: TGTGCCAGCAGCAAAGGGGGCGCGGGGAGGGAGACCCAGTACTTC

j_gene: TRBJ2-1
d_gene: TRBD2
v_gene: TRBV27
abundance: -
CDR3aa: CASKLGGASSYNEQFF
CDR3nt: TGTGCCAGCAAGCTCGGGGGGGCCAGCTCCTACAATGAGCAGTTCTTC

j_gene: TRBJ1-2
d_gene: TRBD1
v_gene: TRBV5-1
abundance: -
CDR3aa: CASSGDRGRDGYTF
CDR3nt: TGCGCCAGCAGCGGTGACAGGGGGCGGGATGGCTACACCTTC

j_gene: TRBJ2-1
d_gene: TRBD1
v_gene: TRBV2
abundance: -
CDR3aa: CASSRDRGENEQFF
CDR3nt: TGTGCCAGCAGCCGGGACAGGGGCGAAAATGAGCAGTTCTTC

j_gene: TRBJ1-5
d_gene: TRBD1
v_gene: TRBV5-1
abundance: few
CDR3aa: CASSFAPGQGRPQHF
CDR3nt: TGCGCCAGCAGCTTCGCTCCGGGACAGGGAAGGCCCCAGCATTTT

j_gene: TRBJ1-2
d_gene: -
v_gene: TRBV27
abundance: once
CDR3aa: CASSKLRTDYGYTF
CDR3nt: TGTGCCAGCAGCAAATTGAGGACAGACTATGGCTACACCTTC

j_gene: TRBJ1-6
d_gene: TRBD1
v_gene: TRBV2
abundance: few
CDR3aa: CASSGPGQGDSPLHF
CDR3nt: TGTGCCAGCAGTGGACCGGGACAGGGCGATTCACCCCTCCACTTT

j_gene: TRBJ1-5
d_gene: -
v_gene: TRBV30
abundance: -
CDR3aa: CAWKEQGSNQPQHF
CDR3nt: TGTGCCTGGAAGGAGCAGGGGAGCAATCAGCCCCAGCATTTT

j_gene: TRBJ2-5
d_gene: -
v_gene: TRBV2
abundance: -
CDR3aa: CASSANRGGPETQYF
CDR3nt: TGTGCCAGCAGTGCGAACCGTGGGGGCCCAGAGACCCAGTACTTC

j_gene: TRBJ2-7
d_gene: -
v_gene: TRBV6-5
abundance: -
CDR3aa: CASSYHTGSVGEQYF
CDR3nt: TGTGCCAGCAGTTACCATACAGGGAGTGTAGGAGAGCAGTACTTC

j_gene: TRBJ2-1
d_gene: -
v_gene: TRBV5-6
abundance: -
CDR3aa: CASVGSGNNEQFF
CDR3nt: TGTGCCAGCGTCGGGTCAGGGAACAATGAGCAGTTCTTC

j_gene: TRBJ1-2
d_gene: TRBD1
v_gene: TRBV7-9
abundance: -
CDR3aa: CSSSLAEDRDYGYTF
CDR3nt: TGTTCCAGCAGCTTAGCGGAGGACAGGGACTATGGCTACACCTTC

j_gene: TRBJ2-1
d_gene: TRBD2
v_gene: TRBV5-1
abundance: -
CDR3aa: CASTVAGRVRGEQFF
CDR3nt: TGCGCCAGCACCGTAGCGGGGAGGGTCAGGGGTGAGCAGTTCTTC

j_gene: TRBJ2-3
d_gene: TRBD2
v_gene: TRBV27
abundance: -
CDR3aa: CASSRLADTQYF
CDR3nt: TGTGCCAGCAGTCGACTAGCTGATACGCAGTATTTT

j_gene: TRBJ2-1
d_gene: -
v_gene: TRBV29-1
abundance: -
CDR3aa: CSVRGNEQFF
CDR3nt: TGCAGCGTTCGGGGGAATGAGCAGTTCTTC

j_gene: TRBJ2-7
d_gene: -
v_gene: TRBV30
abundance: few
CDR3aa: CAWSPQGVYEQYF
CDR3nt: TGTGCCTGGAGCCCACAAGGAGTCTACGAGCAGTACTTC

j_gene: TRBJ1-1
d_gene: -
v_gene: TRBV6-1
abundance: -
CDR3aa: CASSEPGKGSTEAFF
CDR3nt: TGTGCCAGCAGTGAACCGGGGAAGGGCAGCACTGAAGCTTTCTTT

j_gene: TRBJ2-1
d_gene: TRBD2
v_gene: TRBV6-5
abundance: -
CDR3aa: CASSYSGLAGGEQFF
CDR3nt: TGTGCCAGCAGTTACTCGGGCCTAGCGGGAGGTGAGCAGTTCTTC

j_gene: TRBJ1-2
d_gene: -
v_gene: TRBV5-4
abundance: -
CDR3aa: CASSLAWGDGYTF
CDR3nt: TGTGCCAGCAGCTTGGCCTGGGGGGATGGCTACACCTTC